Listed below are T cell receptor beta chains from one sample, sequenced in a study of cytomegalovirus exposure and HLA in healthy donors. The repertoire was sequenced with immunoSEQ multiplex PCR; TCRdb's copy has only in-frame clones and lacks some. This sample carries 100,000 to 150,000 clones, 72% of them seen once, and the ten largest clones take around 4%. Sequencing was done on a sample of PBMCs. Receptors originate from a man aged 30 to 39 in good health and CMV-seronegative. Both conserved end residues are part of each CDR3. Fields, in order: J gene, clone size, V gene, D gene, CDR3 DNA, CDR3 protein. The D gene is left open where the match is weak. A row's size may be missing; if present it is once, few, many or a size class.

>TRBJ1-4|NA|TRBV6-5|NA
TGTGCCAGCAGTCCGAGGGAAGTATACAATGAAAAACTGTTTTTT
CASSPREVYNEKLFF
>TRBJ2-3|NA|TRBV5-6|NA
TGTGCCAGCAGCTTGACGGCAGAGGGTGTCCCTACAGATACGCAGTATTTT
CASSLTAEGVPTDTQYF
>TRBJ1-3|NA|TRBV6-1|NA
TGTGCCAGCATTTGGGGGGTCAACACCATATATTTT
CASIWGVNTIYF
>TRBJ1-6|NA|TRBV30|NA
TGTGCCTGGAGTGTAAACAGAGGAGGTTCACCCCTCCACTTT
CAWSVNRGGSPLHF
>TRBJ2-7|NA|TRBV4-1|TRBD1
TGCGCCAGCAGCCAAGGGGACAGGGTCGTCGACGAGCAGTACTTC
CASSQGDRVVDEQYF
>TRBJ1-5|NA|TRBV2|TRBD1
TGTGCCAGCAGGACAGGGTTTAGCAATCAGCCCCAGCATTTT
CASRTGFSNQPQHF
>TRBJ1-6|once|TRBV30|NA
TGTGCCCTAAGCGGGGGCGGATCACCCCTCCACTTT
CALSGGGSPLHF
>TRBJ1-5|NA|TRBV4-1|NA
TGCGCCAGCAGTCTCCAGGCTCATAGCAATCAGCCCCAGCATTTT
CASSLQAHSNQPQHF
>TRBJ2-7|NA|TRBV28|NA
TGTGCCAGCCAAACGGGGAGCGCTAAGCAGTACTTC
CASQTGSAKQYF
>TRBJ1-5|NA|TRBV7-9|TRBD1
TGTGCCAGCAGCCGGGGACAGGGGGGCGGTAGCAATCAGCCCCAGCATTTT
CASSRGQGGGSNQPQHF
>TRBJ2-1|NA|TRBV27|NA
TGTGCCAGCAGTTCGGCCAGCGGGTACAATGAGCAGTTCTTC
CASSSASGYNEQFF
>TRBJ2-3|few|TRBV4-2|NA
TGTGCCAGCAGCCGCCCCCCCCAGGAAAGCACAGATACGCAGTATTTT
CASSRPPQESTDTQYF
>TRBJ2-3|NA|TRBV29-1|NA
TGCAGCGCCCGGGACCCCCTCGGGGGAGATACGCAGTATTTT
CSARDPLGGDTQYF
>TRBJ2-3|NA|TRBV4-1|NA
TGCGCCAGCAGCCTCAATTCGAGAGGGGGGGCGGGGACAGATACGCAGTATTTT
CASSLNSRGGAGTDTQYF
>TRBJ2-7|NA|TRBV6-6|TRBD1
TGTGCCAGCAGTGAGGACGGGACAGGGGGCTACGAGCAGTACTTC
CASSEDGTGGYEQYF
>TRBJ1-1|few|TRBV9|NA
TGTGCCAGCAGCGTAGGTGCGAGGGACACTGAAGCTTTCTTT
CASSVGARDTEAFF
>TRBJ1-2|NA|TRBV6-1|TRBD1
TGTGCCAGCACGAGGACAGGGTTGAGTCGCGGCTACACCTTC
CASTRTGLSRGYTF
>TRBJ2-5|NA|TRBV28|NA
TGTGCCAGCAGTATCTTACAGGGATCCCAAGAGACCCAGTACTTC
CASSILQGSQETQYF
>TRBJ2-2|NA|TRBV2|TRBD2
TGTGCCAGCATGGGGTTAGCGGGGTCGAACACCGGGGAGCTGTTTTTT
CASMGLAGSNTGELFF
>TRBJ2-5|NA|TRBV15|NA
TGTGCCACCAGCAGAGAATTGCAGGGGAAGACCCAGTACTTC
CATSRELQGKTQYF
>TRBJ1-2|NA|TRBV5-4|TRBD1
TGTGCCAGCAGCCCTGACAGGGGGGCCGATGGCTACACCTTC
CASSPDRGADGYTF
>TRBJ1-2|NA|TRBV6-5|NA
TGTGCCAGCAGTTACCAGGGCGGCTATGGCTACACCTTC
CASSYQGGYGYTF
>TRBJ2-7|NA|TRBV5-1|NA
TGCGCCAGCAGCTTGGTCGGACTATCTTACGAGCAGTACTTC
CASSLVGLSYEQYF
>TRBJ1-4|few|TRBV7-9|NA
TGTTCCAGCAGTCGTGACAGATTAACTAATGAAAAACTGTTTTTT
CSSSRDRLTNEKLFF
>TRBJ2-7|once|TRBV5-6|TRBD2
TGTGCCAGCAGCTCGGGACTAGCGGGGGACGAGCAGTACTTC
CASSSGLAGDEQYF
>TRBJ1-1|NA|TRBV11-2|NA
TGTGCCAGCAGCCTAATCGGCACTGAAGCTTTCTTT
CASSLIGTEAFF
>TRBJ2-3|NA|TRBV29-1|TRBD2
TGCAGCATATCGGGGGGAGGGGTGCCCACAGATACGCAGTATTTT
CSISGGGVPTDTQYF
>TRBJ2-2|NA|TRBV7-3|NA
TGTGCCAGCAGCAACCTGGGGGGGCCGGGCACCGGGGAGCTGTTTTTT
CASSNLGGPGTGELFF
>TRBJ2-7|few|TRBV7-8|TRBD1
TGTGCCAGCAGCCCAGGCGGGGACAGGGCATCCGAGCAGTACTTC
CASSPGGDRASEQYF